The 15 T cell receptor beta chains in this list originate from one sample, sequenced in a study of cytomegalovirus exposure and HLA in healthy donors. TCRdb's copy holds only in-frame clones and misses some; the assay was immunoSEQ multiplex PCR. The table has 150,000 to 200,000 clones, roughly 90% seen once. The source material was PBMCs. The receptors derive from a woman aged 25 to 39 in good health and CMV-seronegative.

The chain links TRBV7-9 to TRBJ2-1, with D hard to call. This CDR3 contains 12 residues. The germline gives CDR1 SEHNR, CDR2 FQNEAQ (reference sequence). V lost 0 bases, J lost 13 bases, and 10 bases lay in between. CDR3 loop: CASSLALGVQFF. The CDR3 DNA follows: TGTGCCAGCAGCTTAGCGCTAGGAGTACAGTTCTTC.

The chain couples TRBV11-2 to TRBJ1-3; no reliable D call. V lost 7 bases and J 8 bases, leaving 9 bases between the germline ends. Germline V lookup: CDR1 SGHAT, CDR2 FQNNGV. The CDR3 runs to 11 residues. CDR3 sequence: CASTPGDTIYF. In DNA form, the CDR3 reads TGTGCCAGCACCCCCGGAGACACCATATATTTT.

The chain joins TRBV27 to TRBJ2-7, with 7 bases that match TRBD2. The germline V gene has CDR1 MNHEY and CDR2 SMNVEV (reference sequence). There are 14 residues in the CDR3. The J segment lost 4 bases and the V segment lost 9 bases, leaving 12 bases of the junction unmatched. CDR3 bases: TGTGCCAGAAGACTATCCGGGAGGTGGTACGAGCAGTACTTC. It codes for CARRLSGRWYEQYF.

The CDR3 protein is CASSKEDGIPPNYGYTF. CDR3 nucleotide sequence: TGTGCCAGCAGCAAAGAGGACGGGATCCCTCCTAACTATGGCTACACCTTC. J is TRBJ1-2 and V is TRBV21-1. TRBV21-1 is termed a pseudogene. This CDR3 has 17 residues.

CDR3: CASKEGGRAGETQYF. The CDR3 DNA is TGTGCCAGCAAAGAAGGCGGGAGGGCAGGGGAGACCCAGTACTTC. J is TRBJ2-5 and V is TRBV2; 9 bases are a match to TRBD2. Looked up from germline, CDR1 is SNHLY and CDR2 is FYNNEI. The ends lost 7 bases at V and 5 bases at J; junction bases unmatched: 11. The CDR3 is made up of 15 amino acids. The full variable domain, rest sourced from reference TRBV2 and TRBJ2-5, is EPEVTQTPSHQVTQMGQEVILRCVPISNHLYFYWYRQILGQKVEFLVSFYNNEISEKSEIFDDQFSVERPDGSNFTLKIRSTKLEDSAMYFCASKEGGRAGETQYFGPGTRLLVL.

This chain uses TRBV9 with TRBJ1-3; 9 nucleotides agree with TRBD1. From germline, CDR1 is SGDLS and CDR2 YYNGEE. The V and J ends lost 4 bases and 3 bases, in that order; junction bases with no gene match: 2. CDR3 length: 14 residues. The CDR3 sequence: CASSRDRVGNTIYF. Here the CDR3 DNA reads TGTGCCAGCAGCCGGGACAGGGTTGGAAACACCATATATTTT.

This rearrangement joins TRBV29-1 to TRBJ1-2; a possible D gene is TRBD1 (6 bases). There are 12 residues in the CDR3. V gave up 5 bases and J gave up 5 bases, with 12 bases separating them. The germline CDR1 and CDR2 sequences are SQVTM and ANQGSEA. The CDR3 protein is CSVRDTGYGYTF. The CDR3, as DNA: TGCAGCGTTAGGGACACCGGTTATGGCTACACCTTC.

The chain uses TRBV7-3 and TRBJ2-7; 7 positions agree with TRBD1. With V trimmed by 5 bases and J by 4 bases, 5 bases remained unmatched. This CDR3 region has 13 residues. The germline CDR1 and CDR2 sequences are SGHTA and FQGTGA. In nucleotides, the CDR3 is TGTGCCAGCAGCCAAGGGGACAGTTACGAGCAGTACTTC. This translates into CASSQGDSYEQYF.

The chain uses TRBV28 and TRBJ2-1; 7 nucleotides line up with TRBD1. Germline lookup yields CDR1 MDHEN and CDR2 SYDVKM. The length of the CDR3 is 15 residues. V lost 6 bases to trimming and J lost 8 bases; unmatched junction nucleotides: 13. The CDR3 loop reads CASRVQGRSVDEQFF. CDR3 coding DNA: TGTGCCAGCAGGGTACAGGGGCGAAGCGTCGATGAGCAGTTCTTC.

This clone has only one observation. V and J are TRBV2 and TRBJ2-1, with TRBD1 matching 7 bases. The CDR3 sequence is 16 residues long. In germline, CDR1 is SNHLY, CDR2 FYNNEI. The junction had 12 bases not matched to a gene; V was cut back by 6 bases and J by 4 bases. Here the CDR3 reads CASSAGTEGVYNEQFF. CDR3 DNA: TGTGCCAGCAGCGCCGGGACAGAGGGGGTTTACAATGAGCAGTTCTTC.

This sequence joins TRBV27 and TRBJ2-7; 11 bases match TRBD2. The CDR3 is made up of 16 amino acids. In germline, CDR1 is MNHEY, CDR2 SMNVEV (reference sequence). The junction had 7 bases not matched to a gene; V was cut back by 6 bases and J by 0 bases. DNA of the CDR3: TGTGCCAGCAGCGGATCCCTAGCGGGAGGCTCCTACGAGCAGTACTTC. It codes for CASSGSLAGGSYEQYF.

This clone is a singleton in its sample. The chain's CDR3 is CASSSIDRANTGELFF. DNA for the CDR3: TGCGCCAGCAGCTCAATCGACAGGGCGAACACCGGGGAGCTGTTTTTT. J is TRBJ2-2 and V is TRBV5-1; 7 bases are shared with TRBD1. CDR3 size: 16 residues. The germline gives CDR1 SGHRS, CDR2 YFSETQ. V was clipped by 3 bases and J by 0 bases; unmatched bases: 5.

J is TRBJ1-4 and V is TRBV4-3, with unresolved D. V dropped 4 bases and J dropped 12 bases, with 21 bases sitting between them. Germline-derived CDR1 and CDR2 are LGHNA and YSLEER. This CDR3 contains 15 residues. Written as DNA, the CDR3 is TGCGCCAGCAGCCTTCGGACGGAGCCGAGCCACGAACTGTTTTTT. Translating gives CASSLRTEPSHELFF.

Here the CDR3 DNA reads TGTGCCAGCTCAAATAAGACAGGGGTTGGGAATCAGCCCCAGCATTTT. It translates to CASSNKTGVGNQPQHF. The rearrangement links TRBV18 to TRBJ1-5, with 8 bases lining up with TRBD1. The CDR3 is made up of 16 amino acids. V was clipped by 5 bases and J by 4 bases; unmatched bases: 10. The germline V gene has CDR1 KGHSH and CDR2 LQKENI. Combining the CDR3 with reference TRBV18 and TRBJ1-5 gives the whole variable domain NAGVMQNPRHLVRRRGQEARLRCSPMKGHSHVYWYRQLPEEGLKFMVYLQKENIIDESGMPKERFSAEFPKEGPSILRIQQVVRGDSAAYFCASSNKTGVGNQPQHFGDGTRLSIL.

The chain joins TRBV5-6 to TRBJ2-4, with D perhaps TRBD2 (6 bases). CDR3 length equals 13 residues. Germline lookup yields CDR1 SGHDT and CDR2 YYEEEE. V was shortened by 2 bases and J by 6 bases, with 9 bases between the two germline ends. DNA of the CDR3: TGTGCCAGCAGCTTTGGCGGGGTAAACATTCAGTACTTC. It encodes CASSFGGVNIQYF. The whole variable domain, remainder taken from reference TRBV5-6 and TRBJ2-4, is DAGVTQSPTHLIKTRGQQVTLRCSPKSGHDTVSWYQQALGQGPQFIFQYYEEEERQRGNFPDRFSGHQFPNYSSELNVNALLLGDSALYLCASSFGGVNIQYFGAGTRLSVL.